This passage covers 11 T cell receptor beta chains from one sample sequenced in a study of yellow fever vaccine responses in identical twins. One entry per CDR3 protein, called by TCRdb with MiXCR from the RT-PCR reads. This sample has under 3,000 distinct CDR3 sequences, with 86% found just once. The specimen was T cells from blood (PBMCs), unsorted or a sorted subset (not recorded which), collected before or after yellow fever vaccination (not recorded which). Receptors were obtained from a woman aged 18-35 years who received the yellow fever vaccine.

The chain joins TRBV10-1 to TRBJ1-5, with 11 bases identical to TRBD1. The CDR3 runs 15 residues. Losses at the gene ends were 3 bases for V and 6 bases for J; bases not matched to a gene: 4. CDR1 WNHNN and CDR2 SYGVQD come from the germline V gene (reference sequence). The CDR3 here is CASSDLDRGRQPQHF. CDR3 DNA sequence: TGCGCCAGCAGTGACTTGGACAGGGGGCGTCAGCCCCAGCATTTT.

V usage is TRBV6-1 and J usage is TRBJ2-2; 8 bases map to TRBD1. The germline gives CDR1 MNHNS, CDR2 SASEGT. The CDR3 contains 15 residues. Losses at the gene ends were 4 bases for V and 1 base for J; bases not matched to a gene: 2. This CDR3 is CASSVTGGNTGELFF. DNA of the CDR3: TGTGCCAGCAGTGTTACAGGGGGGAACACCGGGGAGCTGTTTTTT.

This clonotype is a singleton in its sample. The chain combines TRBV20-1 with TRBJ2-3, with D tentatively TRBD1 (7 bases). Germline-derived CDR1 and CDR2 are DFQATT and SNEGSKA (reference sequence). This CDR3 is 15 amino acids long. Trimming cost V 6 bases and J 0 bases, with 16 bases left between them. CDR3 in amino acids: CSARGPGGSTDTQYF. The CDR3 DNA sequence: TGCAGTGCACGCGGTCCAGGGGGGAGCACAGATACGCAGTATTTT.

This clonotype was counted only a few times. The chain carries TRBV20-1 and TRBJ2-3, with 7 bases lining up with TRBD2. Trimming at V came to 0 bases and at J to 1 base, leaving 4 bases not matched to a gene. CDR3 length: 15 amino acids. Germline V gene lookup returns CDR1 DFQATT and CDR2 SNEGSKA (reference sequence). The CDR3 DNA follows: TGCAGTGCTAGAGATCCTAGCGGTGGCACAGATACGCAGTATTTT. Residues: CSARDPSGGTDTQYF.

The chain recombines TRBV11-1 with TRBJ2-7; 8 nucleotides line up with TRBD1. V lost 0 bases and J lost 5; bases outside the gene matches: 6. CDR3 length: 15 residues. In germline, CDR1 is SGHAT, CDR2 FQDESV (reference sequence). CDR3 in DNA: TGTGCCAGCAGCTTAGCCGGGGACAGGAGGGACGAGCAGTACTTC. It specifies CASSLAGDRRDEQYF.

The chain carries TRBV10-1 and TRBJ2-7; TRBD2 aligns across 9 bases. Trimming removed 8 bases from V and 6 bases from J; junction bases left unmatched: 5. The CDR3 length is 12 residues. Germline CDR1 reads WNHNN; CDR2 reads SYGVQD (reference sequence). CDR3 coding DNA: TGCGCCAGCGGGCTAGCGGGACGCGAGCAGTACTTC. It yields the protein CASGLAGREQYF.

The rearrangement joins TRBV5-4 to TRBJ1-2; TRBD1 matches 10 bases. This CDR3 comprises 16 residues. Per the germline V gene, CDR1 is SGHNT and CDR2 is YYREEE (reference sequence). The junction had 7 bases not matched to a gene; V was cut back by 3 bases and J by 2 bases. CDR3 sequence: CASSYGTGETNYGYTF. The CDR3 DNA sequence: TGTGCCAGCAGCTACGGGACAGGGGAGACAAACTATGGCTACACCTTC.

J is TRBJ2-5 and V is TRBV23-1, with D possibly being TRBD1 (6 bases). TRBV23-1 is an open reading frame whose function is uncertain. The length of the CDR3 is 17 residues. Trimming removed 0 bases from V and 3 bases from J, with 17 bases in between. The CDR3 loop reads CASSQSKFRGYKETQYF. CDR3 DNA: TGCGCCAGCAGTCAATCGAAGTTCAGGGGCTACAAAGAGACCCAGTACTTC.

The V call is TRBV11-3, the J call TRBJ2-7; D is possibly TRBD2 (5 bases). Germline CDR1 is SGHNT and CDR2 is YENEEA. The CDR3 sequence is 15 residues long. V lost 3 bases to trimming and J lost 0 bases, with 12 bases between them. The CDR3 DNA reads TGTGCCAGCAGCTTGAGACTACAAAACTCCTACGAGCAGTACTTC. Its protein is CASSLRLQNSYEQYF.

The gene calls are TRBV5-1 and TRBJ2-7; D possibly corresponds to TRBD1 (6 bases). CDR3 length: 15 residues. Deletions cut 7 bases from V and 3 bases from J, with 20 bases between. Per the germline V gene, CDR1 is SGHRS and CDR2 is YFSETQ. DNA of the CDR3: TGCGCCAGCCCCCGGCAGGGGATCCAAGGCTACGAGCAGTACTTC. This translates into CASPRQGIQGYEQYF.

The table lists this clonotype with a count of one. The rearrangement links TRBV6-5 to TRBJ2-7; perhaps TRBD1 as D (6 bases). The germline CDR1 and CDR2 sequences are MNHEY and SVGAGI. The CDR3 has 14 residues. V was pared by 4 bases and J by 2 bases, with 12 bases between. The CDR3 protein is CASSFRDIPYEQYF. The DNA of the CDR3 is TGTGCCAGCAGTTTCCGGGACATCCCCTACGAGCAGTACTTC.